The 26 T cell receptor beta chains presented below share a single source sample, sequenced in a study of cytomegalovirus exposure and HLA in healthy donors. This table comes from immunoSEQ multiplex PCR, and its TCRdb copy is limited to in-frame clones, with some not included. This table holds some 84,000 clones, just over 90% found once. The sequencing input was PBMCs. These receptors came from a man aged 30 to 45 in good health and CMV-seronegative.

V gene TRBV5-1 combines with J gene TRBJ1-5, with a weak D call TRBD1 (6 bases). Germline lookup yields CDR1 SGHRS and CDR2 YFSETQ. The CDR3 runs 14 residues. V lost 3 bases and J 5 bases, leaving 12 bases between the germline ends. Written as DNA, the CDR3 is TGCGCCAGCAGCTCACAGGGTATGGATCAGCCCCAGCATTTT. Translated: CASSSQGMDQPQHF.

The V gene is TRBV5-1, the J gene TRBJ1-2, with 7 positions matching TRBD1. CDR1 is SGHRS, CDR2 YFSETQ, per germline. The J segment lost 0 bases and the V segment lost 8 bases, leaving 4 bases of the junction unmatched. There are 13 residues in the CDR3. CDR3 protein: CASTGDSNYGYTF. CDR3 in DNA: TGCGCCAGTACAGGGGATTCTAACTATGGCTACACCTTC.

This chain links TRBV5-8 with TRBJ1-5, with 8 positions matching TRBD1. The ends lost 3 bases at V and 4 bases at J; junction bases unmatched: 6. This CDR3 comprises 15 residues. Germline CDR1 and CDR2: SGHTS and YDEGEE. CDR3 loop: CASSWGTGGNQPQHF. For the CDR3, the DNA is TGTGCCAGCAGCTGGGGGACAGGAGGGAATCAGCCCCAGCATTTT.

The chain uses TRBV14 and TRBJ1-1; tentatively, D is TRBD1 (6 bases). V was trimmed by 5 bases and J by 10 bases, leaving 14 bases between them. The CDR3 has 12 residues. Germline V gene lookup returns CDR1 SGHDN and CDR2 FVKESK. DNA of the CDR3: TGTGCCAGCAGCGTAACAGGGACCGGAGCTTTCTTT. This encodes CASSVTGTGAFF.

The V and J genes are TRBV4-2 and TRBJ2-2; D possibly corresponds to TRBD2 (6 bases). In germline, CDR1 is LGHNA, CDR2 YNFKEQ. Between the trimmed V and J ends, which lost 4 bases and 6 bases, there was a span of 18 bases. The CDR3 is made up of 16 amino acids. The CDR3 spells CASSPRRDVAAGELFF. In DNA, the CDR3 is TGTGCCAGCAGCCCCCGCCGGGACGTAGCGGCCGGGGAGCTGTTTTTT.

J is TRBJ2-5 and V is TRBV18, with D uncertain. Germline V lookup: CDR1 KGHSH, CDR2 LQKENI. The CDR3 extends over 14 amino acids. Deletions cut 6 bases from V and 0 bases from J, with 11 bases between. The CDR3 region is CASSVSLYQETQYF. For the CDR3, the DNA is TGTGCCAGCTCCGTATCCCTGTACCAAGAGACCCAGTACTTC.

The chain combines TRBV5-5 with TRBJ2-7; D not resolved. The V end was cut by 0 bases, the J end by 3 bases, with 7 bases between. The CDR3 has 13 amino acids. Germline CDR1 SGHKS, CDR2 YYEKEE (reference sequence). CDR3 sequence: CASSLDRYYEQYF. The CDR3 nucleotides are TGTGCCAGCAGCTTGGACAGATACTACGAGCAGTACTTC. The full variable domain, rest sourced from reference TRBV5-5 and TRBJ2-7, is DAGVTQSPTHLIKTRGQQVTLRCSPISGHKSVSWYQQVLGQGPQFIFQYYEKEERGRGNFPDRFSARQFPNYSSELNVNALLLGDSALYLCASSLDRYYEQYFGPGTRLTVT.

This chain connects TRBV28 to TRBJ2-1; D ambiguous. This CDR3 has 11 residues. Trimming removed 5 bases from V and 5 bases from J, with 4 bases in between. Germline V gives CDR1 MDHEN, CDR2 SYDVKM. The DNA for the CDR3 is TGTGCCAGCAGTACACACAATGAGCAGTTCTTC. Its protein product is CASSTHNEQFF.

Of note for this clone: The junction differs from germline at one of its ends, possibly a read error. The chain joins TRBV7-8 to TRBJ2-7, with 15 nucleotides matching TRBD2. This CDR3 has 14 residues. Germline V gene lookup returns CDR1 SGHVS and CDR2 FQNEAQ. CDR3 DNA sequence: TGTGCCAGCAGCCCGGGACTAGCGGGAGGAATTGGGCACTTC. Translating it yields CASSPGLAGGIGHF.

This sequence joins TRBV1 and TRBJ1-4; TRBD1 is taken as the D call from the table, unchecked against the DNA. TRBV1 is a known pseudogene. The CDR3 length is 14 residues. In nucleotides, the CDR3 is TGCACCAGCAGCCAACAGGGGAGTAATGAAAAACTGTTTTTT. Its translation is CTSSQQGSNEKLFF.

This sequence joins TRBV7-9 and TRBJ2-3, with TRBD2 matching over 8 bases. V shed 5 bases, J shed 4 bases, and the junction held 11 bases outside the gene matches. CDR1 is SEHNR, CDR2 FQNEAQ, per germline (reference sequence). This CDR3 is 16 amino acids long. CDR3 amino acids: CASSPLSGGGSDTQYF. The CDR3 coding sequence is TGTGCCAGCAGCCCGTTGAGCGGGGGTGGTTCAGATACGCAGTATTTT.

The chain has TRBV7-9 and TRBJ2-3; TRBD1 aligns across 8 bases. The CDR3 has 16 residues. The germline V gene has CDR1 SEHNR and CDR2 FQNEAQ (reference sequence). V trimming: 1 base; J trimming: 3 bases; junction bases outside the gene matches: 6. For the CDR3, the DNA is TGTGCCAGCAGCTTAGGGGACAGGCTATTGACAGATACGCAGTATTTT. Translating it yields CASSLGDRLLTDTQYF.

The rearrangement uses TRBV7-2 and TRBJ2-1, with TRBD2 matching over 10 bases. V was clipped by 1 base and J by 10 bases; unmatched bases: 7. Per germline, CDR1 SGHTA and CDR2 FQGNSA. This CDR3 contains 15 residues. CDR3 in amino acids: CASSLEASGGPEQFF. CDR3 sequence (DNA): TGTGCCAGCAGCTTAGAGGCTAGCGGGGGCCCCGAGCAGTTCTTC.

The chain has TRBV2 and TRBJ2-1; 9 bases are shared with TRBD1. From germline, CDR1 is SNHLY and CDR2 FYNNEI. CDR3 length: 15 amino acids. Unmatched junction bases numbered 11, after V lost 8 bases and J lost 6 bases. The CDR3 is CASLTDRGGSNEQFF. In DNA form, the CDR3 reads TGTGCCAGCCTGACCGACAGGGGGGGATCCAATGAGCAGTTCTTC.

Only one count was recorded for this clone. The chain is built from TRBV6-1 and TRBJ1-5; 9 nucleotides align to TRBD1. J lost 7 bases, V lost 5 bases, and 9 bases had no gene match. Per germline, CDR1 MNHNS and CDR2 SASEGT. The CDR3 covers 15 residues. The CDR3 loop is CASSTGTGQKQPQHF. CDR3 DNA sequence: TGTGCCAGCAGTACCGGGACAGGGCAGAAGCAGCCCCAGCATTTT.

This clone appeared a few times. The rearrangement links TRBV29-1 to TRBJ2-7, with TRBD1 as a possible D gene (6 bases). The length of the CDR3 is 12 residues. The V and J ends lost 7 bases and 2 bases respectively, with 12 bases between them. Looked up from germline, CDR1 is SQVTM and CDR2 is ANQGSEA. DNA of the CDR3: TGCAGCGCCGCAGGGGTTACCTACGAGCAGTACTTC. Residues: CSAAGVTYEQYF.

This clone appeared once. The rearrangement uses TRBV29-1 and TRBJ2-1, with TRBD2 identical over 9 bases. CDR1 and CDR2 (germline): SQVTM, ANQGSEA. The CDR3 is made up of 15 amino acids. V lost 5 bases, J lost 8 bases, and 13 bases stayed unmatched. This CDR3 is CSVLGASGIRDEQFF. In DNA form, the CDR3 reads TGCAGCGTTCTGGGGGCTAGCGGGATTAGGGATGAGCAGTTCTTC.

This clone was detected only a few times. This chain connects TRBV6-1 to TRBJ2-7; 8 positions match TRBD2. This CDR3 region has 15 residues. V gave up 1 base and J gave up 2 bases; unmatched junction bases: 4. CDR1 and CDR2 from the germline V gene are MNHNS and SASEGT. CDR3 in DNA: TGTGCCAGCAGTGAAGAAACGGGGGGGCCCTACGAGCAGTACTTC. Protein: CASSEETGGPYEQYF.

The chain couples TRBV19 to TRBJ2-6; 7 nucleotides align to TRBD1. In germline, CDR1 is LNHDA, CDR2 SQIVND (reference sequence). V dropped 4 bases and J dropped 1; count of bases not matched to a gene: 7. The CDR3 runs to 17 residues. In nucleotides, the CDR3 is TGTGCCAGTAGTAAGGACAGGTTACTATCTGGGGCCAACGTCCTGACTTTC. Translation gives CASSKDRLLSGANVLTF.

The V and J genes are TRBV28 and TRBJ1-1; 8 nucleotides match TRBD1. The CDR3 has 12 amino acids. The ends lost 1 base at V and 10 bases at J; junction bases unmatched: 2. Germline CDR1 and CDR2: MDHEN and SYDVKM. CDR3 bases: TGTGCCAGCAGTTTATTGGGGACAGGAGCTTTCTTT. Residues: CASSLLGTGAFF.

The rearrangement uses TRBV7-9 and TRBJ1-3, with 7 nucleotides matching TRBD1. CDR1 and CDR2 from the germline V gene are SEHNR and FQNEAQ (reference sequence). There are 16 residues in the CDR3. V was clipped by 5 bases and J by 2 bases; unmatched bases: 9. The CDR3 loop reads CASSPGTDLTGNTIYF. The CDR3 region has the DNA TGTGCCAGCAGCCCAGGGACAGACTTAACTGGAAACACCATATATTTT.

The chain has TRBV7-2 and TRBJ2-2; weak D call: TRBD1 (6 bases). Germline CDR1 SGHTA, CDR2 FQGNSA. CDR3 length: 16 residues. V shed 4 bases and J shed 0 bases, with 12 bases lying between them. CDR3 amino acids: CASSYDRIANTGELFF. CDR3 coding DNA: TGTGCCAGCAGCTACGACAGGATAGCGAACACCGGGGAGCTGTTTTTT.

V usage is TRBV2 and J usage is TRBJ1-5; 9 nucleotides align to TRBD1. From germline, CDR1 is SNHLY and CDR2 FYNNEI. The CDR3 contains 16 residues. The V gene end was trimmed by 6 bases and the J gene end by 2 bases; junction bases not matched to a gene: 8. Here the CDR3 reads CASRNTGGFGNQPQHF. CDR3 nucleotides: TGTGCCAGCAGGAATACAGGGGGCTTTGGCAATCAGCCCCAGCATTTT. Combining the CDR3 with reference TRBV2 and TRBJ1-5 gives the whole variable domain EPEVTQTPSHQVTQMGQEVILRCVPISNHLYFYWYRQILGQKVEFLVSFYNNEISEKSEIFDDQFSVERPDGSNFTLKIRSTKLEDSAMYFCASRNTGGFGNQPQHFGDGTRLSIL.

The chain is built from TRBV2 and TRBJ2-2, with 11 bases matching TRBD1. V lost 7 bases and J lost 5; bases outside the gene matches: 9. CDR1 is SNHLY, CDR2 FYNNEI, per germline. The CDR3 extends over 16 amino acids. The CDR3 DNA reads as TGTGCCAGCAATGACCGGGACAGGGGGAATACCGGGGAGCTGTTTTTT. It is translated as CASNDRDRGNTGELFF.

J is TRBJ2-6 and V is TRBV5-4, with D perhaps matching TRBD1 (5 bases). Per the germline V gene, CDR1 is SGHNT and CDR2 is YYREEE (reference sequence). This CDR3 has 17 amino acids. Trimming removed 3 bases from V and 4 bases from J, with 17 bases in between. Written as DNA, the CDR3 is TGTGCCAGCAGCTCGGATCCTTTTGGGGCCGGGGCCAACGTCCTGACTTTC. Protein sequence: CASSSDPFGAGANVLTF.

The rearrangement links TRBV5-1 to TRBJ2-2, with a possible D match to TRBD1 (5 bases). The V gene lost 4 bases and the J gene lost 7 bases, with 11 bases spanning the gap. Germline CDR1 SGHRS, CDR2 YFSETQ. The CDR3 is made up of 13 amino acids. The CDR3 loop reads CASSQGVDGELFF. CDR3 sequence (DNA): TGCGCCAGCAGCCAAGGGGTGGACGGGGAGCTGTTTTTT.